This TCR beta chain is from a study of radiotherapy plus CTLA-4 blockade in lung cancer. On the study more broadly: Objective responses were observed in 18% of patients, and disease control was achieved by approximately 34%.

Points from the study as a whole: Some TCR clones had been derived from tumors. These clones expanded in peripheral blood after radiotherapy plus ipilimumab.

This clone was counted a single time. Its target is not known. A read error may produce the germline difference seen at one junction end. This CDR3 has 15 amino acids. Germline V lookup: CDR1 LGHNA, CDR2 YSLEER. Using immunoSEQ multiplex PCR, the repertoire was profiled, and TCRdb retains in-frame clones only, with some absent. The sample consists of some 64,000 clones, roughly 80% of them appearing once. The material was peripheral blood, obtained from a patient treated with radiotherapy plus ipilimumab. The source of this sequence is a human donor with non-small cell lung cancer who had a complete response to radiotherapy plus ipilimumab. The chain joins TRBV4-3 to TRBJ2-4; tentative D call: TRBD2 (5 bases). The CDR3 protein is CASSRQIATEFERHF. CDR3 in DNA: TGCGCCAGCAGCCGCCAAATAGCGACCGAATTCGAAAGGCACTTC.